The 7 T cell receptor beta chains below all came from one sample that was sequenced in a study of human T cells and chemical hapten exposure (dated by TCRdb to 2020 to 2022). Interpreted using the paper, the time point label stands for: patch test 1, 2 weeks after DPC sensitization. This specimen's treatment or condition label, per the study, means: therapeutic diphenylcyclopropenone sensitization with weekly scalp DPC. Libraries were built with RACE. The sequencing machine was a NextSeq 500. The public reads were reprocessed in TCRdb via fastp at Q25 and MiXCR, keeping in-frame beta chains. A single entry per CDR3 protein holds the most common genes and DNA from its merged rows. This sample gives some 82,000 distinct CDR3 sequences in total; about 10% of them show up just once. The top ten constitute approximately 4.4% of the sample. Sample: whole blood, taken in connection with sensitization to the hapten diphenylcyclopropenone (DPC). The receptors here all came from a woman aged 50 to 65 with alopecia areata. Some clones in this sample may be carry-over from other donors' samples.

V and J are TRBV5-1 and TRBJ2-1; 10 bases line up with TRBD2. Germline assignment: CDR1 SGHRS and CDR2 YFSETQ. J gave up 10 bases and V 0 bases, and 4 bases lay outside the gene matches. The CDR3 is 14 amino acids. In DNA form, the CDR3 reads TGCGCCAGCAGCTTGGCCATACTAGCGGGAGAGCAGTTCTTC. It specifies CASSLAILAGEQFF.

The table lists this clonotype with many counts. The gene calls are TRBV6-6 and TRBJ1-5; D call uncertain. From germline, CDR1 is MNHNY and CDR2 SVGAGI (reference sequence). Trimming shortened V by 7 bases and J by 3 bases, and 25 bases separated the two germline ends. This CDR3 is 18 amino acids long. The CDR3 loop reads CASKLRSRSRTLNQPQHF. The CDR3 nucleotides are TGTGCCAGCAAACTAAGAAGTAGGAGTCGGACCCTCAATCAGCCCCAGCATTTT.

This clonotype was seen more than once but under ten times. The chain carries TRBV6-1 and TRBJ2-1; tentative D call: TRBD2 (5 bases). CDR1 MNHNS and CDR2 SASEGT come from the germline V gene. Between the trimmed V and J ends, which lost 3 bases and 8 bases, there was a span of 17 bases. This CDR3 has 15 residues. CDR3 protein: CASSERAGLRDEQFF. Here the CDR3 DNA reads TGTGCCAGCAGTGAGAGGGCAGGTCTAAGGGATGAGCAGTTCTTC.

At least ten counts were recorded for this clonotype. The chain combines TRBV7-9 with TRBJ2-7; weak D call: TRBD1 (5 bases). The V end was cut by 1 base, the J end by 6 bases, with 16 bases between. This CDR3 contains 15 residues. Germline V gene lookup returns CDR1 SEHNR and CDR2 FQNEAQ (reference sequence). The CDR3 coding sequence is TGTGCCAGCAGCTTAGAAGGCGGACACTTATCCGAGCAGTACTTC. Protein sequence: CASSLEGGHLSEQYF.

The chain employs TRBV2 and TRBJ2-1; 7 bases align to TRBD2. Unmatched junction bases numbered 10, after V lost 6 bases and J lost 5 bases. This CDR3 has 15 residues. Germline CDR1 is SNHLY and CDR2 is FYNNEI. This CDR3 reads CASSPTSESDNEQFF. The CDR3 DNA follows: TGTGCCAGCAGCCCCACTAGCGAGAGTGACAATGAGCAGTTCTTC.

V gene TRBV9 combines with J gene TRBJ1-3; D is undetermined. This CDR3 comprises 13 residues. From germline, CDR1 is SGDLS and CDR2 YYNGEE. Trimming left V 3 bases short and J 2 bases short, with 6 bases between. The DNA of the CDR3 is TGTGCCAGCAGCGGGGCGGCTGGAAACACCATATATTTT. Its protein product is CASSGAAGNTIYF.

The chain couples TRBV20-1 to TRBJ2-7; no clear D gene. The CDR3 runs 16 residues. V lost 0 bases and J 4 bases, leaving 19 bases between the germline ends. Looked up from germline, CDR1 is DFQATT and CDR2 is SNEGSKA (reference sequence). The CDR3 here is CSARDEAGETYYEQYF. In nucleotides, the CDR3 is TGCAGTGCTAGAGATGAGGCAGGCGAGACATATTACGAGCAGTACTTC.